Listed here are 32 T cell receptor beta chains from one sample, sequenced in a study of cytomegalovirus exposure and HLA in healthy donors. In the PCR, 60 Vbeta and 13 Jbeta primers were used. Only in-frame clones appear in the TCRdb table, and some are missing; sequencing was by immunoSEQ multiplex PCR. Seen in this sample are 100,000 to 150,000 clones; the ten most common clones hold 2.5% to 3%. The source material was PBMCs. These receptors were taken from a young man in good health and CMV-seronegative.

J is TRBJ2-2 and V is TRBV30, with 9 nucleotides matching TRBD1. Unmatched junction bases numbered 7, after V lost 1 base and J lost 4 bases. Looked up from germline, CDR1 is GTSNPN and CDR2 is SVGIG (reference sequence). The CDR3 loop spans 16 amino acids. The CDR3: CAWSGQGGDITGELFF. The CDR3 region has the DNA TGTGCCTGGAGTGGACAGGGGGGCGATATCACCGGGGAGCTGTTTTTT.

This chain uses TRBV19 with TRBJ1-1, with TRBD1 identical over 7 bases. CDR1 is LNHDA and CDR2 is SQIVND in the germline V gene (reference sequence). Trimming cost V 4 bases and J 1 base; bases outside gene matches: 3. The CDR3 covers 14 residues. This CDR3 is CASSRGQQNTEAFF. The CDR3 DNA reads TGTGCCAGTAGTAGGGGACAGCAGAACACTGAAGCTTTCTTT.

The V and J genes are TRBV2 and TRBJ2-7; 9 bases line up with TRBD1. With 10 bases clipped from V and 6 bases from J, the junction kept 13 bases outside the gene matches. This CDR3 comprises 14 residues. Per the germline V gene, CDR1 is SNHLY and CDR2 is FYNNEI. CDR3 sequence (DNA): TGTGCCACGACGAGGGGGACAGGGATAAGCGAGCAGTACTTC. Its translation is CATTRGTGISEQYF.

The rearrangement links TRBV6-1 to TRBJ2-7; 7 bases line up with TRBD1. The CDR3 covers 13 residues. Per germline, CDR1 MNHNS and CDR2 SASEGT. J was trimmed by 3 bases and V by 6 bases; bases with no gene match: 5. CDR3 DNA: TGTGCCAGCAGAAACAGGGACAGCTACGAGCAGTACTTC. Translation gives CASRNRDSYEQYF.

As for this clone: Other DNA variants within this sample encode the same CDR3. The V and J genes are TRBV5-1 and TRBJ2-3; 12 nucleotides align to TRBD2. The germline V gene has CDR1 SGHRS and CDR2 YFSETQ. J was trimmed by 3 bases and V by 5 bases; bases with no gene match: 4. The CDR3 covers 15 residues. The CDR3 nucleotides are TGCGCCAGCAGTTTCCTAGCGGGAGGGACAGATACGCAGTATTTT. Amino acids: CASSFLAGGTDTQYF.

The CDR3, as DNA: TGTGCCAGCAGCCAGAATTCCGCCCGGGAGCTGTTCTACAATGAGCAGTTCTTC. Translating it yields CASSQNSARELFYNEQFF. The V and J genes are TRBV4-2 and TRBJ2-1, with D possibly matching TRBD2 (6 bases). Trimming shortened V by 3 bases and J by 3 bases, and 21 bases separated the two germline ends. The CDR3 runs 18 residues. Germline lookup yields CDR1 LGHNA and CDR2 YNFKEQ.

CDR3 region: CASSLEQGQGYTF. The DNA of the CDR3 is TGCGCCAGCAGCTTGGAGCAGGGCCAGGGCTACACCTTC. V is TRBV5-1 and J is TRBJ1-2, with D possibly being TRBD1 (5 bases). Germline CDR1 and CDR2: SGHRS and YFSETQ. V was shortened by 0 bases and J by 8 bases, with 11 bases between the two germline ends. This CDR3 contains 13 residues.

This rearrangement joins TRBV5-1 to TRBJ2-3; possible D gene TRBD1, 7 bases. V was pared by 3 bases and J by 4 bases, with 27 bases between. The CDR3 sequence is 19 residues long. Germline V gives CDR1 SGHRS, CDR2 YFSETQ. The DNA for the CDR3 is TGCGCCAGCAGCTCCCGTCGTACGCCGCGGGACGGGACAGCAGATACGCAGTATTTT. The encoded protein is CASSSRRTPRDGTADTQYF. Based on the CDR3 plus reference TRBV5-1 and TRBJ2-3, the full variable domain is KAGVTQTPRYLIKTRGQQVTLSCSPISGHRSVSWYQQTPGQGLQFLFEYFSETQRNKGNFPGRFSGRQFSNSRSEMNVSTLELGDSALYLCASSSRRTPRDGTADTQYFGPGTRLTVL.

V and J are TRBV19 and TRBJ2-3, with D perhaps matching TRBD1 (5 bases). The CDR3 consists of 16 residues. In germline, CDR1 is LNHDA, CDR2 SQIVND (reference sequence). Trimming stripped 3 bases from V and 3 bases from J, with 16 bases between. CDR3 loop: CASSIMQGGVTDTQYF. For the CDR3, the DNA is TGTGCCAGTAGTATTATGCAGGGTGGGGTGACAGATACGCAGTATTTT.

The chain combines TRBV25-1 with TRBJ2-1; 12 positions agree with TRBD2. This CDR3 region has 17 residues. V was pared by 3 bases and J by 6 bases, with 9 bases of the junction left unmatched. Germline values: CDR1 MGHDK, CDR2 SYGVNS. CDR3: CASSDGLAGPWGNEQFF. CDR3 DNA: TGTGCCAGCAGTGATGGACTAGCGGGGCCTTGGGGCAATGAGCAGTTCTTC.

J is TRBJ2-2 and V is TRBV7-6, with D possibly TRBD1 on 5 matching bases. The CDR3 is 14 residues long. With 6 bases removed from V and 4 bases from J, the gap between germline ends came to 12 bases. CDR1 and CDR2 from the germline V gene are SGHVS and FNYEAQ. CDR3 protein: CASSQDTFTGELFF. CDR3 bases: TGTGCCAGCAGTCAGGACACTTTCACCGGGGAGCTGTTTTTT.

CDR3 residues: CASSSRRWTGARVGTEAFF. CDR3 DNA sequence: TGTGCCAGCAGTTCGCGCCGATGGACAGGGGCTAGGGTAGGCACTGAAGCTTTCTTT. The V and J genes are TRBV28 and TRBJ1-1; 9 nucleotides match TRBD1. This CDR3 is built from 19 residues. After removal of 4 bases from V and 4 bases from J, the junction contained 19 bases not matched to a gene. Germline V gene data show CDR1 as MDHEN and CDR2 as SYDVKM.

The chain joins TRBV6-5 to TRBJ2-7, with TRBD1 matching over 8 bases. The CDR3 loop spans 14 amino acids. Germline CDR1 is MNHEY and CDR2 is SVGAGI. V lost 7 bases, J lost 3 bases, and 8 bases stayed unmatched. The CDR3 nucleotides are TGTGCCAGCAATCCCGGGACAGGTTTCTACGAGCAGTACTTC. As protein: CASNPGTGFYEQYF.

The CDR3 is CASSHAGLADYEQYF. The CDR3 nucleotides read TGCGCCAGCAGCCATGCCGGACTAGCAGACTACGAGCAGTACTTC. The chain joins TRBV4-1 to TRBJ2-5, with 8 bases fitting TRBD2. The DNA end is a closer match to TRBJ2-7, so the J assignment may be wrong. Germline CDR1 is MGHRA and CDR2 is YSYEKL. This CDR3 region has 15 residues.

V is TRBV6-6 and J is TRBJ2-1; D not certain. From germline, CDR1 is MNHNY and CDR2 SVGAGI (reference sequence). CDR3 length equals 12 residues. The V end lost 5 bases, the J end lost 9 bases, and 11 bases lay between the germline ends. This CDR3 is CASSIEVAEQFF. The CDR3 DNA sequence: TGTGCCAGCAGTATAGAGGTGGCTGAGCAGTTCTTC.

This chain joins TRBV13 and TRBJ2-7, with 8 positions matching TRBD1. The germline V gene encodes CDR1 PRHDT and CDR2 FYEKMQ (reference sequence). Germline trimming cut 4 bases from V and 2 bases from J; bases unmatched to any gene: 4. The CDR3 spans 14 residues. The CDR3 bases are TGTGCCAGCAGCTCCAGGACAGGGACCTACGAGCAGTACTTC. Its protein product is CASSSRTGTYEQYF.

This rearrangement joins TRBV7-2 to TRBJ2-7, with 7 bases identical to TRBD1. Germline trimming cut 4 bases from V and 1 base from J; bases unmatched to any gene: 4. CDR3 length equals 14 residues. Germline V gives CDR1 SGHTA, CDR2 FQGNSA. The CDR3 DNA reads as TGTGCCAGCAGCTATGACAGGGCTTCCTACGAGCAGTACTTC. Amino acid sequence: CASSYDRASYEQYF.

The chain recombines TRBV21-1 with TRBJ2-1; the D call of TRBD2 is as the table states it, not checked on the DNA. TRBV21-1 has pseudogene status. CDR3 length: 15 residues. CDR3 sequence reads: CASSASGSPINEQFF. The CDR3 coding sequence is TGTGCCAGCAGCGCTAGCGGGAGTCCCATCAATGAGCAGTTCTTC.

As for this clone: This sample also contains other DNA sequences that code for the same CDR3. The V call is TRBV10-3, the J call TRBJ2-7; possible D gene TRBD2, 5 bases. The ends were cut back, 2 bases at V and 6 bases at J, with 11 bases in the middle. Looked up from germline, CDR1 is ENHRY and CDR2 is SYGVKD. This CDR3 contains 13 residues. CDR3 sequence (DNA): TGTGCCATCAGTGAGGCTCGGGGTATCGAGCAGTACTTC. Protein sequence: CAISEARGIEQYF.

The CDR3 reads CASSKGPVLGRQFF. In nucleotides, the CDR3 is TGTGCCAGCAGTAAGGGGCCGGTACTGGGGCGGCAGTTCTTC. V is TRBV7-8 and J is TRBJ2-1; TRBD1 is a possible D gene (5 bases). V lost 6 bases and J lost 12, with 21 bases in between. CDR1 and CDR2 from the germline V gene are SGHVS and FQNEAQ. This CDR3 comprises 14 residues.

The gene calls are TRBV15 and TRBJ2-6; maybe TRBD2 (5 bases). Looked up from germline, CDR1 is LNHNV and CDR2 is YYDKDF (reference sequence). The CDR3 is made up of 19 amino acids. Trimming shortened V by 0 bases and J by 4 bases, and 19 bases separated the two germline ends. CDR3 DNA sequence: TGTGCCACCAGCAGAGAGGAGGCCGATACCGCCGTCGGGGCCAACGTCCTGACTTTC. It encodes CATSREEADTAVGANVLTF.

The chain uses TRBV5-8 and TRBJ1-1; the D gene is possibly TRBD1 (5 bases). This CDR3 has 16 residues. V lost 7 bases to trimming and J lost 1 base, with 20 bases between them. Germline CDR1 SGHTS, CDR2 YDEGEE. The CDR3 DNA follows: TGTGCCAGCGGTACAGGAGTAGTGGGCCGGAACACTGAAGCTTTCTTT. It specifies CASGTGVVGRNTEAFF.

The chain combines TRBV19 with TRBJ2-7; 8 nucleotides match TRBD2. J gave up 1 base and V 3 bases, and 2 bases lay outside the gene matches. CDR3 length: 14 amino acids. The germline V gene has CDR1 LNHDA and CDR2 SQIVND (reference sequence). The DNA for the CDR3 is TGTGCCAGTAGTATGCGGGGGGTTTCCTACGAGCAGTACTTC. Translating it yields CASSMRGVSYEQYF. The full variable domain, rest sourced from reference TRBV19 and TRBJ2-7, is DGGITQSPKYLFRKEGQNVTLSCEQNLNHDAMYWYRQDPGQGLRLIYYSQIVNDFQKGDIAEGYSVSREKKESFPLTVTSAQKNPTAFYLCASSMRGVSYEQYFGPGTRLTVT.

The rearrangement joins TRBV10-1 to TRBJ2-2, with 14 nucleotides matching TRBD2. The V gene's germline CDR1 is WNHNN and CDR2 SYGVQD (reference sequence). The CDR3 is made up of 16 amino acids. V shed 4 bases and J 5 bases; nucleotides not matched to a gene: 3. The DNA of the CDR3 is TGCGCCAGCAGTGGGAGGACTAGCGGGAGGACCGGGGAGCTGTTTTTT. The encoded protein is CASSGRTSGRTGELFF.

This chain uses TRBV4-2 with TRBJ1-1; D is unclear. V was shortened by 4 bases and J by 1 base, with 4 bases between the two germline ends. CDR1 and CDR2 from the germline V gene are LGHNA and YNFKEQ. The CDR3 is 12 amino acids. This chain's CDR3 is CASSPGNTEAFF. In DNA form, the CDR3 reads TGTGCCAGCAGCCCCGGGAACACTGAAGCTTTCTTT.

V usage is TRBV27 and J usage is TRBJ2-6; 7 positions match TRBD1. Germline V lookup: CDR1 MNHEY, CDR2 SMNVEV (reference sequence). Trimming removed 6 bases from V and 0 bases from J; junction bases left unmatched: 14. The CDR3 is 19 residues long. The CDR3 sequence: CASRGIYRGRASGANVLTF. CDR3 DNA: TGTGCCAGCAGGGGGATATACAGGGGAAGAGCCTCTGGGGCCAACGTCCTGACTTTC. Based on the CDR3 plus reference TRBV27 and TRBJ2-6, the full variable domain is EAQVTQNPRYLITVTGKKLTVTCSQNMNHEYMSWYRQDPGLGLRQIYYSMNVEVTDKGDVPEGYKVSRKEKRNFPLILESPSPNQTSLYFCASRGIYRGRASGANVLTFGAGSRLTVL.

This rearrangement joins TRBV28 to TRBJ2-7; 7 bases are shared with TRBD2. The CDR3 totals 13 residues. CDR1 is MDHEN and CDR2 is SYDVKM in the germline V gene. Trimming at V came to 5 bases and at J to 4 bases, leaving 5 bases not matched to a gene. The CDR3 is CASSASGLYEQYF. Here the CDR3 DNA reads TGTGCCAGCAGTGCTAGCGGATTATACGAGCAGTACTTC. Full variable domain (outside the CDR3, taken from reference TRBV28 and TRBJ2-7): DVKVTQSSRYLVKRTGEKVFLECVQDMDHENMFWYRQDPGLGLRLIYFSYDVKMKEKGDIPEGYSVSREKKERFSLILESASTNQTSMYLCASSASGLYEQYFGPGTRLTVT.

This sequence joins TRBV6-5 and TRBJ2-3; 11 bases line up with TRBD2. Germline CDR1 reads MNHEY; CDR2 reads SVGAGI. V lost 6 bases to trimming and J lost 2 bases; unmatched junction nucleotides: 4. This CDR3 is built from 15 residues. CDR3 loop: CASRRGLAATDTQYF. CDR3 bases: TGTGCCAGCAGACGGGGACTAGCGGCCACAGATACGCAGTATTTT.

The CDR3 sequence: CASSSLGQGDAYYGYTF. CDR3 in DNA: TGTGCCAGCAGTTCCTTGGGACAGGGGGATGCCTACTATGGCTACACCTTC. The V gene is TRBV28, the J gene TRBJ1-2; 11 nucleotides line up with TRBD1. The CDR3 sequence is 17 residues long. Germline V gene sequence: CDR1 MDHEN, CDR2 SYDVKM. Trimming removed 4 bases from V and 3 bases from J; junction bases left unmatched: 10.

This sequence joins TRBV19 and TRBJ1-4; D gene ambiguous. The germline V and J ends were trimmed by 7 bases and 4 bases, with 16 bases remaining between them. Germline V CDR1 and CDR2: LNHDA, SQIVND (reference sequence). This CDR3 has 15 residues. CDR3 nucleotides: TGTGCCAGTACTTTAAGAACAGTTAATAATGAAAAACTGTTTTTT. This gives the protein CASTLRTVNNEKLFF.

The chain recombines TRBV2 with TRBJ2-5, with D maybe TRBD2 (5 bases). CDR1 is SNHLY and CDR2 is FYNNEI in the germline V gene. The CDR3 is made up of 14 amino acids. V lost 7 bases and J lost 7, with 19 bases in between. The CDR3 region has the DNA TGTGCCAGCACCGGATCGGGATTCTTAGGGACCCAGTACTTC. Protein product: CASTGSGFLGTQYF.

The chain couples TRBV11-2 to TRBJ2-7; a weak D match, TRBD1 (7 bases). The ends were cut back, 4 bases at V and 0 bases at J, with 19 bases in the middle. From germline, CDR1 is SGHAT and CDR2 FQNNGV. This CDR3 contains 17 residues. The CDR3 reads CASSYYSRRGVSYEQYF. As DNA, the CDR3 is TGTGCCAGCAGCTACTACTCCCGCAGGGGGGTCTCCTACGAGCAGTACTTC. The variable domain in full, completed from reference TRBV11-2 and TRBJ2-7, reads EAGVAQSPRYKIIEKRQSVAFWCNPISGHATLYWYQQILGQGPKLLIQFQNNGVVDDSQLPKDRFSAERLKGVDSTLKIQPAKLEDSAVYLCASSYYSRRGVSYEQYFGPGTRLTVT.